This T cell receptor (beta chain) was captured by sequencing in a study of T-cell reconstitution after alpha-beta-depleted transplantation in children. Findings and caveats of the study: Several hundred expanded graft clones reportedly gave rise to the alpha-beta T cells present about two months after transplant. A year post-transplant, T-cell counts and diversity derived mostly from newly produced T cells. Some patients' high day-60 TCRbeta diversity was traced to surviving recipient T cells and thymic progenitors.

Germline V lookup: CDR1 LGHNA, CDR2 YNFKEQ. The CDR3 is made up of 16 amino acids. Preparation of the TCRbeta library was carried out with unique molecular identifiers. Via MiXCR, TCRdb re-called the PCR reads, giving one row per CDR3 protein. This table has roughly 10,000 distinct CDR3 sequences, about 15% appearing once. Regarding this clonotype: Antigen: not known. A read error is possible here, since a much larger clone lies one base away.

The rearrangement links TRBV4-2 to TRBJ1-1; possible D gene TRBD1, 6 bases. The TCR comes from a male patient between 5 and 17 years old who had a stem cell transplant for acute lymphoblastic leukemia, so the T cells may come from the graft donor. The sequencing used PBMCs, mostly from graft donor cells, collected 60 days after TCRalphabeta/CD19-depleted stem cell transplant. CDR3 nucleotide sequence: TGTGCCAGCAGCCAAGCGCTATCACAGGGAAGCACTAAAGCTTTCTTT. Amino acid sequence: CASSQALSQGSTKAFF.